A selection of T cell receptor beta chains follows, all from one sample in a study of blood T cell repertoires in COVID-19. Generated by immunoSEQ multiplex PCR, the TCRdb table keeps only in-frame clones and is missing some. The table lists 55,000 to 60,000 clones, approximately 80% of them singletons. The sequencing sample was made of peripheral blood. The source is a man aged 45 to 65 with active or convalescent COVID-19. Both conserved end residues are part of each CDR3.

J: TRBJ2-4
V: TRBV18
CDR3: CASSTTSGSGDIQYF

J: TRBJ1-6
V: TRBV5-4
CDR3: CASSLGRQDHSPLHF

J: TRBJ1-1
V: TRBV15
CDR3: CATSRPSGTTNTEAFF

J: TRBJ2-1
V: TRBV2
CDR3: CASSAWVSARNNEQFF

J: TRBJ1-6
V: TRBV7-3
CDR3: CASSLTGDGLNSPLHF

J: TRBJ2-4
V: TRBV5-4
CDR3: CASSSSGQGRIQYF

J: TRBJ2-1
V: TRBV9
CDR3: CASSERGDRGNEQFF

J: TRBJ1-2
V: TRBV5-1
CDR3: CASSPLTRGDDYGYTF

J: TRBJ1-1
V: TRBV14
CDR3: CATAPGTDEAFF

J: TRBJ1-2
V: TRBV6-5
CDR3: CASRVTGNYGYTF

J: TRBJ1-2
V: TRBV5-4
CDR3: CASSPPGGESIYGYTF

J: TRBJ2-5
V: TRBV11-2
CDR3: CASSPWVGSQGGTQYF

J: TRBJ1-5
V: TRBV5-6
CDR3: CASSEAGGNQPQHF

J: TRBJ2-7
V: TRBV9
CDR3: CASSVPFRAVSSYEQYF

J: TRBJ2-2
V: TRBV2
CDR3: CASTGGAGSSTGELFF

J: TRBJ2-7
V: TRBV12-3/TRBV12-4
CDR3: CASRGQGRYEQYF

J: TRBJ1-2
V: TRBV5-6
CDR3: CASSSHSKGVRGYGYTF

J: TRBJ1-2
V: TRBV20-1
CDR3: CSASFQGTGIYGYTF

J: TRBJ1-5
V: TRBV2
CDR3: CASGRDNQPQHF

J: TRBJ1-5
V: TRBV2
CDR3: CASSRERREPQHF

J: TRBJ2-7
V: TRBV7-2
CDR3: CASSLSQGGYYEQYF

J: TRBJ1-2
V: TRBV5-5
CDR3: CASSPGQSNYGYTF

J: TRBJ1-6
V: TRBV4-2
CDR3: CASSQETGDLNSPLHF

J: TRBJ2-7
V: TRBV6-5
CDR3: CASRDTGAGEQYF

J: TRBJ2-7
V: TRBV11-2
CDR3: CASSRITGEQYF

J: TRBJ1-2
V: TRBV12-3/TRBV12-4
CDR3: CASRQGPYGYTF

J: TRBJ2-2
V: TRBV30
CDR3: CAWIRQTNTGELFF

J: TRBJ2-7
V: TRBV7-8
CDR3: CASTASGGTSYEQYF

J: TRBJ1-2
V: TRBV10-3
CDR3: CAISEEMRGYTF

J: TRBJ2-3
V: TRBV3-1/TRBV3-2
CDR3: CASSQGVAGGNTQYF

J: TRBJ1-6
V: TRBV7-2
CDR3: CASSLDPGQGGSPLHF

J: TRBJ1-5
V: TRBV5-5
CDR3: CASSFLSTGGHNQPQHF

J: TRBJ2-3
V: TRBV19
CDR3: CASSTEDTQYF

J: TRBJ2-3
V: TRBV11-3
CDR3: CASSPGLAVTDTQYF

J: TRBJ1-5
V: TRBV15
CDR3: CATSEGSVAGQPQHF

J: TRBJ2-7
V: TRBV6-1
CDR3: CASSDRQTYEQYF

J: TRBJ1-4
V: TRBV27
CDR3: CASRQEPGARQGKLFF

J: TRBJ1-1
V: TRBV15
CDR3: CATSRDHWGVEAFF

J: TRBJ2-3
V: TRBV7-2
CDR3: CASSLLGLAGDTQYF

J: TRBJ2-7
V: TRBV5-6
CDR3: CASSRYRESYEQYF

J: TRBJ2-2
V: TRBV2
CDR3: CASSDGGIGELFF

J: TRBJ2-7
V: TRBV25-1
CDR3: CASGKQGKEYEQYF

J: TRBJ2-7
V: TRBV6-5
CDR3: CASSYARTYEQYF

J: TRBJ1-3
V: TRBV4-1
CDR3: CASSQDSGTGVGNTIYF

J: TRBJ2-1
V: TRBV18
CDR3: CASSPRTGGYNEQFF

J: TRBJ1-1
V: TRBV7-9
CDR3: CASSFYRGNTEAFF

J: TRBJ1-1
V: TRBV19
CDR3: CPTHGGVGGAAFF

J: TRBJ2-7
V: TRBV19
CDR3: CASSISGSGYEQYF

J: TRBJ1-6
V: TRBV2
CDR3: CASSEAGGYGNSPLHF

J: TRBJ1-6
V: TRBV6-5
CDR3: CASGDRHYNSPLHF

J: TRBJ2-5
V: TRBV7-9
CDR3: CASSLESETQYF

J: TRBJ2-1
V: TRBV6-5
CDR3: CASKAIFFDEQFF

J: TRBJ2-5
V: TRBV30
CDR3: CAWSPSGAGTQYF

J: TRBJ1-2
V: TRBV7-2
CDR3: CASSRGTGEGIGYTF

J: TRBJ2-1
V: TRBV12-3/TRBV12-4
CDR3: CASTLNNNEQFF

J: TRBJ2-7
V: TRBV5-1
CDR3: CASSFGARQGSYEQYF

J: TRBJ1-1
V: TRBV10-1
CDR3: CASSGSTGNTEAFF